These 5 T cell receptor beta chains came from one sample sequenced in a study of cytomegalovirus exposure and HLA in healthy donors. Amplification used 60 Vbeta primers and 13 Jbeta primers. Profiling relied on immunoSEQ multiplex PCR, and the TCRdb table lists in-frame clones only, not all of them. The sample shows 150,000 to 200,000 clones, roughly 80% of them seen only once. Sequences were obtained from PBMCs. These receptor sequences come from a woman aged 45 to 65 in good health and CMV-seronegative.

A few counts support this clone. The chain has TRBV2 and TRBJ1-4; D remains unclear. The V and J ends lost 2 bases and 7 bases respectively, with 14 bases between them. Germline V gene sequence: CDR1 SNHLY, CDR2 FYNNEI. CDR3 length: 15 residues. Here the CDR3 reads CASSERIGRGEKLFF. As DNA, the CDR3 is TGTGCCAGCAGTGAAAGGATCGGGCGGGGTGAAAAACTGTTTTTT.

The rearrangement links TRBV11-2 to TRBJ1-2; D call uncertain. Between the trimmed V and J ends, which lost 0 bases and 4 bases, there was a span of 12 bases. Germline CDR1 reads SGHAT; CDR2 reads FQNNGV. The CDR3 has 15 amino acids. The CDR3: CASSLDLGGAYGYTF. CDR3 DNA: TGTGCCAGCAGCTTAGATCTAGGTGGCGCCTATGGCTACACCTTC.

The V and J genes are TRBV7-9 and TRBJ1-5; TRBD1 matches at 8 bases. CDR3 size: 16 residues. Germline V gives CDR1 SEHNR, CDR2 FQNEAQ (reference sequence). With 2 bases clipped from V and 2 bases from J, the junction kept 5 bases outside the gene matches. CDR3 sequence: CASSLSGGPGNQPQHF. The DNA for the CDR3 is TGTGCCAGCAGCTTATCAGGGGGCCCCGGCAATCAGCCCCAGCATTTT. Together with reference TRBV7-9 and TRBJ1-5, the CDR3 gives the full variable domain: DTGVSQNPRHKITKRGQNVTFRCDPISEHNRLYWYRQTLGQGPEFLTYFQNEAQLEKSRLLSDRFSAERPKGSFSTLEIQRTEQGDSAMYLCASSLSGGPGNQPQHFGDGTRLSIL.

As DNA, the CDR3 is TGTGCCAGTAGTTTGGCGGGGAACTACAATGAGCAGTTCTTC. The encoded protein is CASSLAGNYNEQFF. J is TRBJ2-1 and V is TRBV19; a weak D match, TRBD2 (6 bases). The CDR3 covers 14 residues. Per germline, CDR1 LNHDA and CDR2 SQIVND (reference sequence). V was pared by 5 bases and J by 3 bases, with 11 bases between.

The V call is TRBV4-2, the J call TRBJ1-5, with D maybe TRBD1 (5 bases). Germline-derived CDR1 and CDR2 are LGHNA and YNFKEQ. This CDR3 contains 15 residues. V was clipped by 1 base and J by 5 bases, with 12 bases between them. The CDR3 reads CASSQGGIGDQPQHF. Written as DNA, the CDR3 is TGTGCCAGCAGCCAAGGGGGTATAGGGGATCAGCCCCAGCATTTT.